This T cell receptor (beta chain) was retrieved from a study of OX40 agonist ivuxolimab in advanced cancers. The method was immunoSEQ multiplex PCR; TCRdb's version includes in-frame clones alone and lacks a portion of them. Here the sample spans around 110,000 clones, roughly 93% being singletons. Germline V gene lookup returns CDR1 LGHNA and CDR2 YNFKEQ. CDR3 size: 14 residues. The junction had 1 base not matched to a gene; V was cut back by 0 bases and J by 6 bases. Sequences were derived from CD4+ or CD8+ T cells sorted from blood, sampled in a trial of the OX40 agonist ivuxolimab. The clonotype comes from an adult with an advanced solid tumor such as melanoma, head and neck, liver or kidney cancer. The chain has TRBV4-2 and TRBJ2-1, with TRBD2 identical over 8 bases. The CDR3 loop reads CASSQDGTSNEQFF. DNA for the CDR3: TGTGCCAGCAGCCAAGATGGGACTAGCAATGAGCAGTTCTTC.